Below are 10 T cell receptor beta chains sequenced from a single sample in a study of response to subunit inactivated influenza vaccine. One entry per CDR3 protein results from TCRdb running MiXCR on the RT-PCR reads. Of hundreds of thousands of distinct CDR3 sequences in the sample, around 15% are singletons; the top ten hold 7.6%. Source: PBMCs from blood, taken 14 to 15 days before vaccination. The receptor set was obtained from a man aged 50 to 59 who received an inactivated influenza vaccine.

The chain uses TRBV7-9 and TRBJ2-1; no clear D. V was trimmed by 1 base and J by 6 bases, leaving 7 bases between them. CDR1 and CDR2 from the germline V gene are SEHNR and FQNEAQ (reference sequence). The CDR3 runs to 13 residues. CDR3 sequence: CASSLDLLNEQFF. CDR3 nucleotide sequence: TGTGCCAGCAGCTTAGACCTTCTCAATGAGCAGTTCTTC.

This clonotype was detected only a few times. V and J are TRBV5-1 and TRBJ1-4; weak D call: TRBD1 (6 bases). Germline V CDR1 and CDR2: SGHRS, YFSETQ. The CDR3 spans 18 residues. Deletions cut 2 bases from V and 5 bases from J, with 22 bases between. CDR3 DNA: TGCGCCAGCAGCTTTCAGGGGTGGCATGTTTCAGGGAATGAAAAACTGTTTTTT. It specifies CASSFQGWHVSGNEKLFF.

The V and J genes are TRBV24-1 and TRBJ2-7, with TRBD2 matching over 8 bases. Unmatched junction bases numbered 11, after V lost 5 bases and J lost 6 bases. This CDR3 is built from 15 residues. CDR1 and CDR2 (germline): KGHDR, SFDVKD. The CDR3 spells CATSAPSGGAGEQYF. As DNA, the CDR3 is TGTGCCACCAGTGCCCCCTCCGGGGGGGCGGGCGAGCAGTACTTC.

As for this clonotype: The germline gene is not matched at one end of the junction; a read error may be the cause. V is TRBV20-1 and J is TRBJ2-7, with D perhaps TRBD2 (6 bases). The length of the CDR3 is 14 residues. Looked up from germline, CDR1 is DFQATT and CDR2 is SNEGSKA (reference sequence). CDR3 sequence (DNA): TGCAGTGCCAGAGGAGGGGTCAGCTCCTACGAGCAGTACTTC. Translating it yields CSARGGVSSYEQYF.

The chain has TRBV7-8 and TRBJ2-7, with 7 bases identical to TRBD1. The CDR3 consists of 15 residues. Germline V gene lookup returns CDR1 SGHVS and CDR2 FQNEAQ. V lost 4 bases, J lost 7 bases, and 13 bases stayed unmatched. The DNA of the CDR3 is TGTGCCAGCAGCTGGGGACAGCGGATTCTAGGAGAGCAGTACTTC. This translates into CASSWGQRILGEQYF. The variable domain in full, with the rest retrieved from reference TRBV7-8 and TRBJ2-7, is GAGVSQSPRYKVAKRGQDVALRCDPISGHVSLFWYQQALGQGPEFLTYFQNEAQLDKSGLPSDRFFAERPEGSVSTLKIQRTQQEDSAVYLCASSWGQRILGEQYFGPGTRLTVT.

This clonotype has a handful of counts. The chain has TRBV15 and TRBJ2-5, with TRBD1 matching 9 bases. With V trimmed by 6 bases and J by 4 bases, 6 bases remained unmatched. Per the germline V gene, CDR1 is LNHNV and CDR2 is YYDKDF (reference sequence). The CDR3 totals 14 residues. The CDR3 sequence: CATRTRTGVETQYF. CDR3 nucleotide sequence: TGTGCCACCAGGACACGGACAGGGGTAGAGACCCAGTACTTC.

This clonotype has a single count. This chain uses TRBV7-2 with TRBJ2-7, with D possibly matching TRBD1 (5 bases). The V end was cut by 1 base, the J end by 6 bases, with 10 bases between. The germline V gene encodes CDR1 SGHTA and CDR2 FQGNSA. The CDR3 extends over 13 amino acids. DNA of the CDR3: TGTGCCAGCAGCTTAGTTCCAGGGCGCGAGCAGTACTTC. Protein sequence: CASSLVPGREQYF.

Ten or more counts support this clonotype. V is TRBV20-1 and J is TRBJ2-7; 13 bases fit TRBD2. CDR3 length: 17 amino acids. Per the germline V gene, CDR1 is DFQATT and CDR2 is SNEGSKA (reference sequence). CDR3 coding DNA: TGCAGCCTGGGAACACTCAAACTAGCGGGAGGGTTCTACGAGCAGTACTTC. Protein product: CSLGTLKLAGGFYEQYF.

This clonotype was seen a handful of times. The chain combines TRBV25-1 with TRBJ1-1; no definite D call. From germline, CDR1 is MGHDK and CDR2 SYGVNS. CDR3 length: 15 amino acids. With 2 bases removed from V and 4 bases from J, the gap between germline ends came to 14 bases. CDR3 sequence reads: CASSETTRLGTEAFF. CDR3 nucleotide sequence: TGTGCCAGCAGTGAAACTACCAGGTTGGGCACTGAAGCTTTCTTT.

This clonotype was detected only a few times. The gene calls are TRBV11-1 and TRBJ1-3; no clear D gene. CDR1 is SGHAT, CDR2 FQDESV, per germline (reference sequence). This CDR3 region has 15 residues. Trimming removed 5 bases from V and 0 bases from J, with 11 bases in between. The CDR3: CASSDVKNSGNTIYF. The CDR3 coding sequence is TGTGCCAGCAGCGACGTCAAGAACTCTGGAAACACCATATATTTT.